These 28 T cell receptor beta chains were sequenced from one sample in a study of cytotoxic CD8 clonotypes in ibrutinib-treated CLL. Sequencing used immunoSEQ multiplex PCR; TCRdb keeps in-frame clones, though not all of them. The table includes approximately 45,000 clones, approximately 69% detected once. Specimen: PBMCs, collected after 12 months of ibrutinib treatment. The receptors were gathered from a human donor with chronic lymphocytic leukemia.

The V and J genes are TRBV9 and TRBJ1-1; D ambiguous. The CDR3 consists of 13 residues. From germline, CDR1 is SGDLS and CDR2 YYNGEE. Trimming pared 0 bases from V and 1 base from J, leaving 4 bases between. The CDR3, as DNA: TGTGCCAGCAGCGTAGGGTGGAACACTGAAGCTTTCTTT. It specifies CASSVGWNTEAFF.

CDR3 region: CASSGRQGKDGYTF. DNA for the CDR3: TGTGCCAGCTCAGGGCGACAGGGGAAGGATGGCTACACCTTC. The chain employs TRBV18 and TRBJ1-2; TRBD1 matches 8 bases. The junction had 8 bases not matched to a gene; V was cut back by 5 bases and J by 6 bases. The CDR3 consists of 14 residues. In germline, CDR1 is KGHSH, CDR2 LQKENI.

The CDR3 region is CASTGGQGLYQYF. The CDR3 bases are TGTGCCAGCACCGGCGGACAGGGACTATACCAGTATTTT. V gene TRBV2 combines with J gene TRBJ2-3; D possibly corresponds to TRBD1 (8 bases). This CDR3 is 13 amino acids long. The V end lost 7 bases, the J end lost 12 bases, and 20 bases lay between the germline ends. From germline, CDR1 is SNHLY and CDR2 FYNNEI.

The chain has TRBV10-3 and TRBJ2-2, with TRBD1 matching 9 bases. CDR1 is ENHRY and CDR2 is SYGVKD in the germline V gene. The V gene end was trimmed by 5 bases and the J gene end by 5 bases; junction bases not matched to a gene: 3. This CDR3 region has 14 residues. In DNA, the CDR3 is TGTGCCATCAGTCGGACAGGGGAGACCGGGGAGCTGTTTTTT. It translates to CAISRTGETGELFF.

A note on this clone: The sample has other DNA sequences that encode this CDR3 too. V usage is TRBV7-9 and J usage is TRBJ2-7; D remains ambiguous. Germline values: CDR1 SEHNR, CDR2 FQNEAQ (reference sequence). The CDR3 contains 11 residues. Trimming cost V 6 bases and J 3 bases, with 6 bases left between them. The chain's CDR3 is CASRSSYEQYF. CDR3 DNA: TGTGCCAGCAGATCTAGCTACGAGCAGTACTTC.

The CDR3, as DNA: TGTGCCAGCAGCTTATTAGCGGGGGCCTACAATGAGCAGTTCTTC. Protein: CASSLLAGAYNEQFF. The chain joins TRBV7-3 to TRBJ2-1; 9 nucleotides align to TRBD2. V was clipped by 2 bases and J by 2 bases; unmatched bases: 1. Germline V gene lookup returns CDR1 SGHTA and CDR2 FQGTGA. The CDR3 is 15 amino acids.

The V and J genes are TRBV18 and TRBJ1-1; 7 bases fit TRBD1. This CDR3 has 16 residues. Germline CDR1 reads KGHSH; CDR2 reads LQKENI. V shed 3 bases and J 0 bases; nucleotides not matched to a gene: 7. The CDR3 here is CASSPRGGELNTEAFF. Here the CDR3 DNA reads TGTGCCAGCTCACCCAGAGGGGGCGAGTTGAACACTGAAGCTTTCTTT.

The CDR3 spells CASSFQDSLTNYGYTF. CDR3 in DNA: TGCGCCAGCAGCTTCCAAGACAGCTTAACCAACTATGGCTACACCTTC. This chain joins TRBV5-1 and TRBJ1-2, with D perhaps TRBD1 (5 bases). Deletions cut 2 bases from V and 2 bases from J, with 16 bases between. Germline loops: CDR1 SGHRS, CDR2 YFSETQ. The CDR3 runs 16 residues.

The V gene is TRBV27, the J gene TRBJ1-2; D gene uncertain. There are 14 residues in the CDR3. V lost 5 bases and J 4 bases, leaving 14 bases between the germline ends. CDR1 is MNHEY, CDR2 SMNVEV, per germline (reference sequence). The CDR3 loop reads CASSREGGTYGYTF. Written as DNA, the CDR3 is TGTGCCAGCAGTCGAGAGGGTGGTACCTATGGCTACACCTTC.

J is TRBJ2-2 and V is TRBV6-6; no clear D. CDR1 MNHNY and CDR2 SVGAGI come from the germline V gene (reference sequence). This CDR3 contains 14 residues. With 4 bases removed from V and 5 bases from J, the gap between germline ends came to 11 bases. Here the CDR3 reads CASSSSDFTGELFF. In DNA form, the CDR3 reads TGTGCCAGCAGTTCCTCAGACTTTACCGGGGAGCTGTTTTTT.

V usage is TRBV28 and J usage is TRBJ1-5; a possible D gene is TRBD1 (5 bases). Germline V gene data show CDR1 as MDHEN and CDR2 as SYDVKM. This CDR3 is 17 amino acids long. Trimming took off 4 bases at V and 4 bases at J, with 20 bases between the two ends. The CDR3 loop reads CASSSQGPEKINQPQHF. As DNA, the CDR3 is TGTGCCAGCAGTTCTCAGGGCCCCGAAAAGATTAATCAGCCCCAGCATTTT.

The chain recombines TRBV6-5 with TRBJ2-7; either TRBD1 or TRBD2 may fit D (5 bases each). Germline-derived CDR1 and CDR2 are MNHEY and SVGAGI. CDR3 length equals 13 residues. Trimming removed 3 bases from V and 5 bases from J, with 11 bases in between. The CDR3 DNA sequence: TGTGCCAGCAGTTATGAGGGGTGGAACGAGCAGTACTTC. This sequence encodes CASSYEGWNEQYF.

The rearrangement joins TRBV7-3 to TRBJ2-7; 10 nucleotides match TRBD1. Trimming removed 4 bases from V and 7 bases from J; junction bases left unmatched: 7. Germline values: CDR1 SGHTA, CDR2 FQGTGA. This CDR3 spans 14 amino acids. In DNA form, the CDR3 reads TGTGCCAGCAGCTCGGGACAGGGGTTAACGGAGCAGTACTTC. Protein sequence: CASSSGQGLTEQYF.

The chain carries TRBV29-1 and TRBJ1-1; the D gene is possibly TRBD1 (5 bases). The germline CDR1 and CDR2 sequences are SQVTM and ANQGSEA. V lost 7 bases and J lost 5, with 11 bases in between. This CDR3 region has 11 residues. The CDR3 nucleotides are TGCAGCGCTCGCTGGGGGACTGAAGCTTTCTTT. Its protein product is CSARWGTEAFF. Together with reference TRBV29-1 and TRBJ1-1, the CDR3 gives the full variable domain: SAVISQKPSRDICQRGTSLTIQCQVDSQVTMMFWYRQQPGQSLTLIATANQGSEATYESGFVIDKFPISRPNLTFSTLTVSNMSPEDSSIYLCSARWGTEAFFGQGTRLTVV.

In its sample, this clone was seen a few times. This rearrangement joins TRBV4-2 to TRBJ2-1, with TRBD2 identical over 9 bases. Trimming at V came to 4 bases and at J to 8 bases, leaving 6 bases not matched to a gene. Germline V CDR1 and CDR2: LGHNA, YNFKEQ. The CDR3 has 14 residues. The CDR3 nucleotides are TGTGCCAGCAGCCCGGGACTAGCTAACCATGAGCAGTTCTTC. It codes for CASSPGLANHEQFF.

The chain recombines TRBV2 with TRBJ2-5; TRBD1 aligns across 9 bases. The germline gives CDR1 SNHLY, CDR2 FYNNEI. The CDR3 runs to 18 residues. V lost 6 bases, J lost 1 base, and 15 bases stayed unmatched. As DNA, the CDR3 is TGTGCCAGCAGAGATAGTCCGGGACAGGGAACGGGCCAAGAGACCCAGTACTTC. Its protein product is CASRDSPGQGTGQETQYF.

V and J are TRBV19 and TRBJ2-3; TRBD2 aligns across 7 bases. The trim removed 5 bases at V and 2 bases at J, leaving 7 bases unmatched. In germline, CDR1 is LNHDA, CDR2 SQIVND (reference sequence). There are 15 residues in the CDR3. CDR3 sequence: CASSGEAGYTDTQYF. The CDR3 nucleotides read TGTGCCAGTAGTGGGGAAGCGGGGTACACAGATACGCAGTATTTT.

The rearrangement links TRBV7-9 to TRBJ1-2; no definite D call. The germline V and J ends were trimmed by 1 base and 7 bases, with 13 bases remaining between them. The CDR3 is 14 residues long. The germline CDR1 and CDR2 sequences are SEHNR and FQNEAQ (reference sequence). In nucleotides, the CDR3 is TGTGCCAGCAGCTTAGAATCCACCTCCGGTGGCTACACCTTC. This gives the protein CASSLESTSGGYTF.

The rearrangement uses TRBV6-5 and TRBJ1-5, with 8 bases fitting TRBD1. In germline, CDR1 is MNHEY, CDR2 SVGAGI. Trimming took 5 bases from V and 7 from J; bases not matched to a gene: 4. The CDR3 covers 13 residues. The chain's CDR3 is CASSNDRGQPQHF. The CDR3 nucleotides read TGTGCCAGCAGTAATGACAGGGGCCAGCCCCAGCATTTT.

This rearrangement joins TRBV13 to TRBJ2-3, with no clear D. This CDR3 contains 16 residues. With 5 bases removed from V and 0 bases from J, the gap between germline ends came to 15 bases. The V gene's germline CDR1 is PRHDT and CDR2 FYEKMQ (reference sequence). The CDR3 spells CASSPLLRSSTDTQYF. CDR3 DNA sequence: TGTGCCAGCAGCCCACTTTTGCGGAGCAGCACAGATACGCAGTATTTT. Combining the CDR3 with reference TRBV13 and TRBJ2-3 gives the whole variable domain AAGVIQSPRHLIKEKRETATLKCYPIPRHDTVYWYQQGPGQDPQFLISFYEKMQSDKGSIPDRFSAQQFSDYHSELNMSSLELGDSALYFCASSPLLRSSTDTQYFGPGTRLTVL.

The chain uses TRBV5-1 and TRBJ2-5; 12 nucleotides line up with TRBD1. V lost 3 bases, J lost 4 bases, and 4 bases stayed unmatched. The CDR3 loop spans 15 amino acids. CDR1 and CDR2 (germline): SGHRS, YFSETQ. Here the CDR3 reads CASSSGQGATETQYF. The CDR3 DNA reads TGCGCCAGCAGCTCGGGACAGGGGGCCACAGAGACCCAGTACTTC.

For the CDR3, the DNA is TGTGCCAGCAGTGATCTCATACCGGGACAGGGCCCTTATGGCTACACCTTC. It specifies CASSDLIPGQGPYGYTF. V is TRBV2 and J is TRBJ1-2, with 9 bases matching TRBD1. The germline V gene has CDR1 SNHLY and CDR2 FYNNEI. CDR3 length: 17 residues. V trimming: 3 bases; J trimming: 5 bases; junction bases outside the gene matches: 13.

By share, this clone ranks as medium-sized. The J gene is TRBJ1-6, the V gene TRBV5-1; the D is unclear. Germline lookup yields CDR1 SGHRS and CDR2 YFSETQ. CDR3 length: 13 amino acids. The V end lost 1 base, the J end lost 10 bases, and 9 bases lay between the germline ends. The DNA of the CDR3 is TGCGCCAGCAGCTTGATTACAACCTCACCCCTCCACTTT. This gives the protein CASSLITTSPLHF.

The chain couples TRBV6-5 to TRBJ2-1; D uncertain. Germline V gene lookup returns CDR1 MNHEY and CDR2 SVGAGI. The V and J ends lost 6 bases and 9 bases respectively, with 9 bases between them. CDR3 length: 11 residues. The CDR3 loop reads CASREDGEQFF. For the CDR3, the DNA is TGTGCCAGCAGGGAAGACGGTGAGCAGTTCTTC.

The chain couples TRBV23-1 to TRBJ2-5; D might be TRBD1 (5 bases). TRBV23-1 is noted as an ORF with a role that remains uncertain. The CDR3 has 14 amino acids. Deletions cut 8 bases from V and 2 bases from J, with 15 bases between. The CDR3 DNA reads as TGCGCCAGCCCTCAAAAGGGGTTACAAGAGACCCAGTACTTC. This sequence encodes CASPQKGLQETQYF.

J is TRBJ1-2 and V is TRBV11-2; D remains ambiguous. Germline assignment: CDR1 SGHAT and CDR2 FQNNGV. The CDR3 has 11 amino acids. V was trimmed by 9 bases and J by 4 bases, leaving 9 bases between them. CDR3 sequence reads: CARPVSYGYTF. The CDR3 DNA reads as TGTGCCAGACCCGTCTCCTATGGCTACACCTTC.

The chain joins TRBV7-9 to TRBJ2-3; 7 bases fit TRBD2. V was clipped by 4 bases and J by 2 bases; unmatched bases: 3. This CDR3 spans 14 amino acids. The germline V gene has CDR1 SEHNR and CDR2 FQNEAQ (reference sequence). CDR3: CASSWDYDTDTQYF. In DNA form, the CDR3 reads TGTGCCAGCAGCTGGGACTACGACACAGATACGCAGTATTTT. Combining the CDR3 with reference TRBV7-9 and TRBJ2-3 gives the whole variable domain DTGVSQNPRHKITKRGQNVTFRCDPISEHNRLYWYRQTLGQGPEFLTYFQNEAQLEKSRLLSDRFSAERPKGSFSTLEIQRTEQGDSAMYLCASSWDYDTDTQYFGPGTRLTVL.

This sequence joins TRBV25-1 and TRBJ2-7; TRBD2 is a possible D gene (5 bases). Germline V gene sequence: CDR1 MGHDK, CDR2 SYGVNS. Trimming cost V 4 bases and J 1 base, with 14 bases left between them. This CDR3 is 15 amino acids long. For the CDR3, the DNA is TGTGCCAGCAGTGGAGGGCCCGAGGCTTCCTACGAGCAGTACTTC. Translated: CASSGGPEASYEQYF.